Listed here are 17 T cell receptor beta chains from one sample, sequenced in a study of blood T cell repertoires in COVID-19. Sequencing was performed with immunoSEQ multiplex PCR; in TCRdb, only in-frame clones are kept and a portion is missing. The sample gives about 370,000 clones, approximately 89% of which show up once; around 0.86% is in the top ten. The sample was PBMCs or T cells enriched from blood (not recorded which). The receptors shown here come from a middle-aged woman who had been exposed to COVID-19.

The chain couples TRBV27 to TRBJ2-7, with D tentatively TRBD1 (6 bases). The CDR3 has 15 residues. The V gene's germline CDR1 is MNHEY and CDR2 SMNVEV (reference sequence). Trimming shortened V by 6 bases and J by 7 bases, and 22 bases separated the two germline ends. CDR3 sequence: CASSTSQGRLREQYF. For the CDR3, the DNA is TGTGCCAGCAGCACCTCACAGGGAAGGTTAAGGGAGCAGTACTTC.

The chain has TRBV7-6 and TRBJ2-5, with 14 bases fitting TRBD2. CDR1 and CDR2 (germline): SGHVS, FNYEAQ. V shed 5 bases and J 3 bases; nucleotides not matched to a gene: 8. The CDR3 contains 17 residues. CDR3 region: CASSPGTSGSREETQYF. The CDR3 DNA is TGTGCCAGCAGCCCCGGGACTAGCGGGAGTAGAGAAGAGACCCAGTACTTC.

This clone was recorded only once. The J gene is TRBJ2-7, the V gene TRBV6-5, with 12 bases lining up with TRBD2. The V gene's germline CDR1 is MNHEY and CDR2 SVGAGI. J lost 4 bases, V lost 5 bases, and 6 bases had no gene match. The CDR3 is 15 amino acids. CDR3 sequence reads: CASSPGLAGTYEQYF. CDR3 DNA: TGTGCCAGCAGTCCCGGACTAGCGGGAACTTACGAGCAGTACTTC.

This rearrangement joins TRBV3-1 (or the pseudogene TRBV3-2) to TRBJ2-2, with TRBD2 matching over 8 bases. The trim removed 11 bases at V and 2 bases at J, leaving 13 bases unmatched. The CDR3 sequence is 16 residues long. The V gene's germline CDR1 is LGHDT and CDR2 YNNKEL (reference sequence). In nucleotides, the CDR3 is TGTGCCGACAACCCCTCGGGGGGGCCCAACACCGGGGAGCTGTTTTTT. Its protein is CADNPSGGPNTGELFF.

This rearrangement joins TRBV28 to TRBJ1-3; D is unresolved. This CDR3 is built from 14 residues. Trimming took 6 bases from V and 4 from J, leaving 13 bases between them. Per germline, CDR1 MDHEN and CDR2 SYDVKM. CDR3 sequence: CASSPSVVGNTIYF. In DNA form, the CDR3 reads TGTGCCAGCAGCCCCTCGGTTGTGGGAAACACCATATATTTT.

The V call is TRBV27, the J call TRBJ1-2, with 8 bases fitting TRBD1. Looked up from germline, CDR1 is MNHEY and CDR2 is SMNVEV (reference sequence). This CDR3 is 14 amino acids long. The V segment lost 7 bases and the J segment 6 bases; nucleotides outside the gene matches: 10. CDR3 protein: CASTTFAGGDGYTF. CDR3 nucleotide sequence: TGTGCCAGCACCACATTCGCAGGGGGCGATGGCTACACCTTC.

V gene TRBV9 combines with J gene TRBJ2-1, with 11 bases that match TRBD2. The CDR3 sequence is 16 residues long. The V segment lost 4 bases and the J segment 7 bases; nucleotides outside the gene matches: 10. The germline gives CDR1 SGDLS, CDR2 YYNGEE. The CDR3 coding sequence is TGTGCCAGCAGCCCCCCCGGGACTAGCGGCTTAAATGAGCAGTTCTTC. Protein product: CASSPPGTSGLNEQFF.

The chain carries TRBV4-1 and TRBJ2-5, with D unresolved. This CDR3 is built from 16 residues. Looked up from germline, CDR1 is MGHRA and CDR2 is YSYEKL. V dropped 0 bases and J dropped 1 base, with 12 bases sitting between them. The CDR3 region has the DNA TGCGCCAGCAGCCAAGAACTGGGCTCCCTCCAAGAGACCCAGTACTTC. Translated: CASSQELGSLQETQYF.

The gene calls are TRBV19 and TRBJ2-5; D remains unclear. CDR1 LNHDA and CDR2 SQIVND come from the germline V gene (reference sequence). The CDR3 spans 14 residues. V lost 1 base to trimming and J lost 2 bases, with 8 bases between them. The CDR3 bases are TGTGCCAGTAGTATAGGAGGCGAACAAGAGACCCAGTACTTC. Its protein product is CASSIGGEQETQYF.

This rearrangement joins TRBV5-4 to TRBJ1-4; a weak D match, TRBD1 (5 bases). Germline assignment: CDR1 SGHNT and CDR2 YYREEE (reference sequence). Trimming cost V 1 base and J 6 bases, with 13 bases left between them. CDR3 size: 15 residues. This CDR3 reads CASSLTRGRDEKLFF. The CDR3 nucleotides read TGTGCCAGCAGCTTGACCCGGGGGAGGGATGAAAAACTGTTTTTT.

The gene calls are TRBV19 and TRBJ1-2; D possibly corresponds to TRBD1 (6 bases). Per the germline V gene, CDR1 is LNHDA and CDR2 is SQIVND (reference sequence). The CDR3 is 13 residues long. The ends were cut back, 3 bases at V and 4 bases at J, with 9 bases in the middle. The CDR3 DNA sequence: TGTGCCAGTAGTATTTCACAGGGCTATGGCTACACCTTC. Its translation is CASSISQGYGYTF. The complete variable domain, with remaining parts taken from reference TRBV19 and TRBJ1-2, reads DGGITQSPKYLFRKEGQNVTLSCEQNLNHDAMYWYRQDPGQGLRLIYYSQIVNDFQKGDIAEGYSVSREKKESFPLTVTSAQKNPTAFYLCASSISQGYGYTFGSGTRLTVV.

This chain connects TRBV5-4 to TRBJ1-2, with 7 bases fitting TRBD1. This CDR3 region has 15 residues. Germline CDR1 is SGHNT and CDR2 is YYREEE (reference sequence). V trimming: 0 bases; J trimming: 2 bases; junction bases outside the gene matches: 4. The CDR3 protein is CASSLVATGNYGYTF. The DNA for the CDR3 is TGTGCCAGCAGCTTGGTGGCGACAGGGAACTATGGCTACACCTTC.

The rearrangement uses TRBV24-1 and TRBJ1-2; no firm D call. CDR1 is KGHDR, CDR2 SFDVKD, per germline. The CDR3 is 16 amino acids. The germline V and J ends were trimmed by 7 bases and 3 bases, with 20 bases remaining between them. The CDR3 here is CATRALLRTDYYGYTF. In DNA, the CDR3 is TGTGCCACCAGGGCCCTTTTGCGGACGGACTACTATGGCTACACCTTC.

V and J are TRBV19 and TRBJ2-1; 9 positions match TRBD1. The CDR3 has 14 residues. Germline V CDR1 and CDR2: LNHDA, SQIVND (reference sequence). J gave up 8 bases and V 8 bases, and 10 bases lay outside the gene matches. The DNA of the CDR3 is TGTGCCAGTTCCCCTGGACAGGGGAGCCATGAGCAGTTCTTC. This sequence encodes CASSPGQGSHEQFF.

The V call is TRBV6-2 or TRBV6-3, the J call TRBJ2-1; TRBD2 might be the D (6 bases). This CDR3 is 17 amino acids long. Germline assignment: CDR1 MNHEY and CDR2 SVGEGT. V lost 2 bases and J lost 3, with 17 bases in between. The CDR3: CASSYPYTGTLYNEQFF. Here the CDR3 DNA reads TGTGCCAGCAGTTACCCCTACACCGGGACTCTCTACAATGAGCAGTTCTTC.

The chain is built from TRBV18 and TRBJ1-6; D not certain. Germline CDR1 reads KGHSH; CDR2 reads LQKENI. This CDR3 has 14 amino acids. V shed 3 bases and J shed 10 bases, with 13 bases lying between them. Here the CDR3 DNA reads TGTGCCAGCTCACCCACAGCGGGAGGATCACCCCTCCACTTT. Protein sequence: CASSPTAGGSPLHF.

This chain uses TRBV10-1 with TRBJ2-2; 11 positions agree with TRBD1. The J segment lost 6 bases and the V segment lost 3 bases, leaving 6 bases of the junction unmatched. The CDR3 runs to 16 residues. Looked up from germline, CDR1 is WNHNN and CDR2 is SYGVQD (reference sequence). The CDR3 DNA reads TGCGCCAGCAGTGACCCCGGGACAGGGGGTTCCGGGGAGCTGTTTTTT. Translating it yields CASSDPGTGGSGELFF.